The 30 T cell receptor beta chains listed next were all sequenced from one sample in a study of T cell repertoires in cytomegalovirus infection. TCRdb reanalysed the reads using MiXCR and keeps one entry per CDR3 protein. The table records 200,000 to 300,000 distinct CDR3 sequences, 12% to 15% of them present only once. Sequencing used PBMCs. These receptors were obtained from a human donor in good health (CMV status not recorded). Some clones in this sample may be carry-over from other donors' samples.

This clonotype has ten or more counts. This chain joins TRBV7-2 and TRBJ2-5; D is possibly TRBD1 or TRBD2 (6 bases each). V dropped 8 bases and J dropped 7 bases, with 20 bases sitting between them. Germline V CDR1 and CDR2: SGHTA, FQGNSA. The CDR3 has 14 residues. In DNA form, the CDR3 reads TGTGCCAGCGGGGAAGGCGGAGGGGGGTTGACCCAGTACTTC. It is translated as CASGEGGGGLTQYF.

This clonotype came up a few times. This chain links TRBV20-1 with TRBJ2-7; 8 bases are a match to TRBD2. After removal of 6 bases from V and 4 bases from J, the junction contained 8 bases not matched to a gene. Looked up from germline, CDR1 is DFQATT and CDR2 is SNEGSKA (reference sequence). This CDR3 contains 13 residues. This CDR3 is CSAVGTSRYEQYF. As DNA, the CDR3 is TGCAGTGCCGTGGGGACTAGTCGGTACGAGCAGTACTTC.

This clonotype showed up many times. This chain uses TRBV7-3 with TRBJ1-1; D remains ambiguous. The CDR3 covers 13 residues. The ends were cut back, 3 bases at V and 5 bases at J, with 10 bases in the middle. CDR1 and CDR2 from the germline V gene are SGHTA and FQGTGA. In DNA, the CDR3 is TGTGCCAGCAGCTTCTCCCAAGAGACTGAAGCTTTCTTT. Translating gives CASSFSQETEAFF.

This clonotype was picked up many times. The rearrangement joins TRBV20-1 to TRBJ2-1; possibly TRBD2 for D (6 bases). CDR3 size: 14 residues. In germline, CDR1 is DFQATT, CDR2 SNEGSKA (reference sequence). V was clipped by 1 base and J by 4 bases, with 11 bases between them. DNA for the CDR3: TGCAGTGCTAGAGTTGGTCGGGGGTACAATGAGCAGTTCTTC. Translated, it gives CSARVGRGYNEQFF.

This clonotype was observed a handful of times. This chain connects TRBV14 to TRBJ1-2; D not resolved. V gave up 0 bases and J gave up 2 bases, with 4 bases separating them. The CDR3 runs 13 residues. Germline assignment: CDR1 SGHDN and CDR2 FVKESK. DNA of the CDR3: TGTGCCAGCAGCCAAGACCAGAACTATGGCTACACCTTC. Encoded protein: CASSQDQNYGYTF.

The CDR3 loop is CAIKDRDTEAFF. CDR3 DNA: TGTGCCATCAAGGACAGGGACACTGAAGCTTTCTTT. The chain has TRBV10-3 and TRBJ1-1; 8 bases match TRBD1. Losses at the gene ends were 7 bases for V and 3 bases for J; bases not matched to a gene: 1. The CDR3 runs 12 residues. CDR1 and CDR2 (germline): ENHRY, SYGVKD.

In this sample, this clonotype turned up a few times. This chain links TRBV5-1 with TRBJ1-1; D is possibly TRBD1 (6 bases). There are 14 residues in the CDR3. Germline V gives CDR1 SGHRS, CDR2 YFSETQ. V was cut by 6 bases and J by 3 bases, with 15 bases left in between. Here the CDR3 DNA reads TGCGCCAGCAATTCAGGGAGGGGGGACACTGAAGCTTTCTTT. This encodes CASNSGRGDTEAFF.

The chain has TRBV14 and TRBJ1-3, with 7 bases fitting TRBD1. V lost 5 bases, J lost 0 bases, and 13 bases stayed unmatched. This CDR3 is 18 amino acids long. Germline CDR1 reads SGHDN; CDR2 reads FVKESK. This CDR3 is CASSNSGQIRLSGNTIYF. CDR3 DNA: TGTGCCAGCAGCAACTCGGGACAGATTAGACTCTCTGGAAACACCATATATTTT. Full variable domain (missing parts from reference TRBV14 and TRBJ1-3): EAGVTQFPSHSVIEKGQTVTLRCDPISGHDNLYWYRRVMGKEIKFLLHFVKESKQDESGMPNNRFLAERTGGTYSTLKVQPAELEDSGVYFCASSNSGQIRLSGNTIYFGEGSWLTVV.

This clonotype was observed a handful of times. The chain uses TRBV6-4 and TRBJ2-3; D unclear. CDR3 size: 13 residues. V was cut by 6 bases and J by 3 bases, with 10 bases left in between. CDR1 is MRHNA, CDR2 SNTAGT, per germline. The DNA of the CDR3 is TGTGCCAGCAGCGTCTCCCCGACAGATACGCAGTATTTT. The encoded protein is CASSVSPTDTQYF.

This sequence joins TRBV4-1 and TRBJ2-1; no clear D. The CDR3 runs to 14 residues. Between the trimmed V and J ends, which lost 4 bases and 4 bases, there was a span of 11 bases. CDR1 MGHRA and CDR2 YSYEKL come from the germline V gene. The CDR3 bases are TGCGCCAGCAGCCCCGAGATGCTTTACAATGAGCAGTTCTTC. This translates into CASSPEMLYNEQFF.

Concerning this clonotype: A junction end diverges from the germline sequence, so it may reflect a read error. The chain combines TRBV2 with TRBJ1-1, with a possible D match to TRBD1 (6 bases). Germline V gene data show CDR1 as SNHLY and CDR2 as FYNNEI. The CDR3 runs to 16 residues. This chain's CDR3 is CASSEGSSGEGTEAYF. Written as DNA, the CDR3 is TGTGCCAGCAGTGAAGGTTCATCAGGGGAGGGCACTGAAGCTTACTTT. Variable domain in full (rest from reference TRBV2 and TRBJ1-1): EPEVTQTPSHQVTQMGQEVILRCVPISNHLYFYWYRQILGQKVEFLVSFYNNEISEKSEIFDDQFSVERPDGSNFTLKIRSTKLEDSAMYFCASSEGSSGEGTEAYFGQGTRLTVV.

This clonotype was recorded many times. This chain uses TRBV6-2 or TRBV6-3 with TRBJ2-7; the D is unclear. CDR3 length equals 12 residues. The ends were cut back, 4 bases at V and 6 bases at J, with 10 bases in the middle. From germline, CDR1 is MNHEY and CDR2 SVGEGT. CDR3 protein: CASSWRAGEQYF. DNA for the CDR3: TGTGCCAGCAGTTGGCGAGCTGGCGAGCAGTACTTC.

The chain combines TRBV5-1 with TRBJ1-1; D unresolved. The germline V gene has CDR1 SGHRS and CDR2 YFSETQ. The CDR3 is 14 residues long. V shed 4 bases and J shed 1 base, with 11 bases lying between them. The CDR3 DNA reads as TGCGCCAGCAGCCTCACCCCATGGAACACTGAAGCTTTCTTT. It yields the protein CASSLTPWNTEAFF.

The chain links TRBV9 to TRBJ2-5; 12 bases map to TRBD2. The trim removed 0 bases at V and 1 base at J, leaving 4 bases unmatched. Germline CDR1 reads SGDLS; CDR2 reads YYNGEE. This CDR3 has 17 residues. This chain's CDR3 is CASSVGGLAGVQETQYF. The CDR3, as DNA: TGTGCCAGCAGCGTAGGGGGACTAGCGGGTGTCCAAGAGACCCAGTACTTC.

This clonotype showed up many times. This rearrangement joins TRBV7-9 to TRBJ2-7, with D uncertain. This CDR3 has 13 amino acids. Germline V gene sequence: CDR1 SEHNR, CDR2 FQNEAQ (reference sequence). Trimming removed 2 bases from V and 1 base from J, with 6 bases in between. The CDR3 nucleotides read TGTGCCAGCAGCTTACCCCGGTCCTACGAGCAGTACTTC. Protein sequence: CASSLPRSYEQYF.

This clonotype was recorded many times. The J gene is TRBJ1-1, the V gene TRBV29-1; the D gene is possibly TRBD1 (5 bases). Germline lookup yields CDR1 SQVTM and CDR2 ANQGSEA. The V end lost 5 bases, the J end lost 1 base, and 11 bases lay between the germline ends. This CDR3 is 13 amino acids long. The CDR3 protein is CSVKGRANTEAFF. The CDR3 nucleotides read TGCAGCGTTAAGGGGAGGGCGAACACTGAAGCTTTCTTT.

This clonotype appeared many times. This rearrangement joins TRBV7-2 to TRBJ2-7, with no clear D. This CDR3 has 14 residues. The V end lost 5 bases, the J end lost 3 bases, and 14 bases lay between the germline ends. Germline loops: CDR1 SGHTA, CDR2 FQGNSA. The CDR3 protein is CASSPPFGGYEQYF. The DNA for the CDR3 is TGTGCCAGCAGCCCTCCTTTTGGTGGCTACGAGCAGTACTTC.

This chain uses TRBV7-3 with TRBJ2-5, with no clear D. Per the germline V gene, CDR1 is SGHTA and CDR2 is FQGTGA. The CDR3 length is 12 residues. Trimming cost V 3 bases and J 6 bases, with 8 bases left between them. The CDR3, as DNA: TGTGCCAGCAGCTTCGATTCAAAGACCCAGTACTTC. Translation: CASSFDSKTQYF.

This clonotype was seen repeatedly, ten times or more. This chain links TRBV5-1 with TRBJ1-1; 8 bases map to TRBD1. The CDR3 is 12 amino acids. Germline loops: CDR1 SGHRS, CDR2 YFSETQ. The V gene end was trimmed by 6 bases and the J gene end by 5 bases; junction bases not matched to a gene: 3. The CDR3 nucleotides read TGCGCCAGCACGGACAGGGAGACTGAAGCTTTCTTT. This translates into CASTDRETEAFF.

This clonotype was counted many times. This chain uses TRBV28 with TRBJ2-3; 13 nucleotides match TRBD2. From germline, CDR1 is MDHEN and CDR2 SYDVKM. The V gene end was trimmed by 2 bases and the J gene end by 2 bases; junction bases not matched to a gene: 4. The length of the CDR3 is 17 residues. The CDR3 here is CASSLEGLAGFTDTQYF. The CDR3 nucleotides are TGTGCCAGCAGTTTAGAGGGACTAGCGGGATTCACAGATACGCAGTATTTT.

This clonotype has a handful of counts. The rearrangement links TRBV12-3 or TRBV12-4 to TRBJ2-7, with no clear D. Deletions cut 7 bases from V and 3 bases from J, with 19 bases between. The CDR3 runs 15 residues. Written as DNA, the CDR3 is TGTGCCAGCACCGAAGGCCGGGTTATCGGCTACGAGCAGTACTTC. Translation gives CASTEGRVIGYEQYF.

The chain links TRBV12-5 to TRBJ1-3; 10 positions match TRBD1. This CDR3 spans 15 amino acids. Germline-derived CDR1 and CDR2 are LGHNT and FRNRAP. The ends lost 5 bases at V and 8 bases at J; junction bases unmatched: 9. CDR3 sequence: CASGTGQGGMDTIYF. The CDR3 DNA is TGTGCTAGTGGTACAGGACAGGGGGGTATGGACACCATATATTTT.

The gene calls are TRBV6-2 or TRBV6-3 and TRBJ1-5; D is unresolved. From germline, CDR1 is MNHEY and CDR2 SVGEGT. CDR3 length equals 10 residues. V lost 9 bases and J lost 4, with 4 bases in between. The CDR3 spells CASGNQPQHF. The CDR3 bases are TGTGCCAGTGGGAATCAGCCCCAGCATTTT.

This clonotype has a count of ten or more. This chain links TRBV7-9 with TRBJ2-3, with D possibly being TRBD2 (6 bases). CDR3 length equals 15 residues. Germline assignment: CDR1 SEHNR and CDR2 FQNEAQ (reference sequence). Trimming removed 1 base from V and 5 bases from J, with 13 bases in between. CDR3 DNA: TGTGCCAGCAGCTTAGTGGCGGGGCAGGAAGATACGCAGTATTTT. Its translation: CASSLVAGQEDTQYF. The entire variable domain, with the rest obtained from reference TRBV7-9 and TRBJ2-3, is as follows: DTGVSQNPRHKITKRGQNVTFRCDPISEHNRLYWYRQTLGQGPEFLTYFQNEAQLEKSRLLSDRFSAERPKGSFSTLEIQRTEQGDSAMYLCASSLVAGQEDTQYFGPGTRLTVL.

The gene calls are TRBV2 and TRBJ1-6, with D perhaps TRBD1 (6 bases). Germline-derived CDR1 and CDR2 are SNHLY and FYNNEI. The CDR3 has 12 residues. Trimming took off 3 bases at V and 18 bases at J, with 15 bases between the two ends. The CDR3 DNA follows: TGTGCCAGCAGTGAGGTGCAGGGGACGAACCACTTT. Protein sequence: CASSEVQGTNHF.

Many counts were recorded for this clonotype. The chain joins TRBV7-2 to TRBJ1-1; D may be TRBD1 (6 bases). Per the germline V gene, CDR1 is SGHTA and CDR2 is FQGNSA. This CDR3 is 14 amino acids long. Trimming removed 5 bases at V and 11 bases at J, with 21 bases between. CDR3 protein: CASSPRGYREGAFF. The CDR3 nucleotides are TGTGCCAGCAGCCCTAGGGGTTACAGGGAGGGGGCTTTCTTT.

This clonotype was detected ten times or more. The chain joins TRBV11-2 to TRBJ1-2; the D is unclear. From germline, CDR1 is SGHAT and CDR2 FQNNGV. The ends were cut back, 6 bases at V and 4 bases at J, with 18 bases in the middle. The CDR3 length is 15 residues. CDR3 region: CASRHDTDPLYGYTF. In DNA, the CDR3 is TGTGCCAGCAGACATGATACGGATCCCCTCTATGGCTACACCTTC.

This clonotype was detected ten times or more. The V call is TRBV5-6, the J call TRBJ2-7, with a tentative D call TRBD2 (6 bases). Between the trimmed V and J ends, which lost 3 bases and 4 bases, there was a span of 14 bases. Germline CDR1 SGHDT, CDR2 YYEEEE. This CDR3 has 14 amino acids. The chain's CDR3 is CASSSGTLQYEQYF. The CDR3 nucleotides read TGTGCCAGCAGCTCCGGGACTTTACAGTACGAGCAGTACTTC.

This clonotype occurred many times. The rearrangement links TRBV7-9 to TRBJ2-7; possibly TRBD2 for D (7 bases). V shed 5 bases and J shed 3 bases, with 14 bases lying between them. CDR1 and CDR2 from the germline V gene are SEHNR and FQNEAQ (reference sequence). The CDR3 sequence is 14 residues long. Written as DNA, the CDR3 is TGTGCCAGCAGCCCCTCCGGGGGGCTCTACGAGCAGTACTTC. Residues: CASSPSGGLYEQYF.

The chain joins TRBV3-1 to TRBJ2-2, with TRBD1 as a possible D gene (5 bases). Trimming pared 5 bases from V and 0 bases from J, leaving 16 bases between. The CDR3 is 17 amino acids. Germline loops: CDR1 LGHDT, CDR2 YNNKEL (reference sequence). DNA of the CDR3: TGTGCCAGCAGCACACTTACCCACAGGACGAACACCGGGGAGCTGTTTTTT. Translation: CASSTLTHRTNTGELFF.